The 19 T cell receptor beta chains below come from one sample, sequenced in a study of cytomegalovirus exposure and HLA in healthy donors. The PCR contained 60 Vbeta and 13 Jbeta primers. This table comes from immunoSEQ multiplex PCR, and its TCRdb copy is limited to in-frame clones, with some not included. Of over 150,000 clones listed, 65% to 90% are singletons. The sequenced sample consisted of PBMCs. Every receptor here comes from a male donor in good health and CMV-seronegative.

The rearrangement uses TRBV19 and TRBJ2-6; D is ambiguous. CDR3 size: 16 residues. The germline V gene has CDR1 LNHDA and CDR2 SQIVND (reference sequence). The V and J ends lost 5 bases and 1 base respectively, with 12 bases between them. The CDR3: CASSSLGSSGANVLTF. CDR3 nucleotide sequence: TGTGCCAGTAGTTCTCTAGGTTCTTCTGGGGCCAACGTCCTGACTTTC.

The CDR3 DNA sequence: TGCGCCAGCAGCCTACGACAGGACAGAGGTGCTGGCTACACCTTC. It is translated as CASSLRQDRGAGYTF. V gene TRBV5-1 combines with J gene TRBJ1-2; maybe TRBD1 (6 bases). The CDR3 covers 15 residues. The germline V and J ends were trimmed by 4 bases and 7 bases, with 20 bases remaining between them. CDR1 and CDR2 from the germline V gene are SGHRS and YFSETQ.

The V gene is TRBV7-8, the J gene TRBJ1-2, with D possibly TRBD1 on 5 matching bases. Per the germline V gene, CDR1 is SGHVS and CDR2 is FQNEAQ. The CDR3 is 16 amino acids. Trimming stripped 0 bases from V and 1 base from J, with 12 bases between. CDR3 nucleotide sequence: TGTGCCAGCAGCTTAGCGATGCAGGGTATTAACTATGGCTACACCTTC. Residues: CASSLAMQGINYGYTF.

This chain connects TRBV5-1 to TRBJ1-2; D is uncertain. The CDR3 loop spans 16 amino acids. Trimming removed 2 bases at V and 2 bases at J, with 16 bases between. Per germline, CDR1 SGHRS and CDR2 YFSETQ. In nucleotides, the CDR3 is TGCGCCAGCAGCTTTGCCCCCCGGGGAGGGAACTATGGCTACACCTTC. Translating gives CASSFAPRGGNYGYTF.

This clone was seen only once. The gene calls are TRBV5-1 and TRBJ1-1; the D gene is possibly TRBD1 (5 bases). CDR1 and CDR2 (germline): SGHRS, YFSETQ. V dropped 4 bases and J dropped 2 bases, with 15 bases sitting between them. The CDR3 is made up of 15 amino acids. The CDR3: CASSLTAGENTEAFF. Written as DNA, the CDR3 is TGCGCCAGCAGCCTTACTGCGGGGGAAAACACTGAAGCTTTCTTT.

A few counts support this clone. This chain uses TRBV13 with TRBJ2-5, with no clear D. The CDR3 length is 12 residues. Germline CDR1 PRHDT, CDR2 FYEKMQ (reference sequence). The V gene lost 1 base and the J gene lost 5 bases, with 5 bases spanning the gap. The CDR3 bases are TGTGCCAGCAGCTTAGATCTGGAGACCCAGTACTTC. Translating gives CASSLDLETQYF.

The CDR3 DNA is TGCGCCAGCAGCCCCACTACAGTCGACGGGGACTATGGCTACACCTTC. Its translation is CASSPTTVDGDYGYTF. The genes are TRBV4-1 and TRBJ1-2; no clear D. Trimming took off 4 bases at V and 3 bases at J, with 18 bases between the two ends. Germline CDR1 MGHRA, CDR2 YSYEKL. The CDR3 consists of 16 residues.

The gene calls are TRBV19 and TRBJ2-6, with 7 nucleotides matching TRBD1. J was trimmed by 2 bases and V by 5 bases; bases with no gene match: 12. The CDR3 length is 18 residues. Germline assignment: CDR1 LNHDA and CDR2 SQIVND (reference sequence). CDR3 loop: CASSPLPGQSPGANVLTF. The CDR3 DNA sequence: TGTGCCAGTAGTCCTCTGCCGGGACAGTCGCCTGGGGCCAACGTCCTGACTTTC.

CDR3 residues: CASSPHGGPLNTEAFF. The CDR3 DNA reads as TGTGCCAGCAGCCCCCACGGGGGGCCCTTGAACACTGAAGCTTTCTTT. This chain joins TRBV7-9 and TRBJ1-1; tentatively, D is TRBD1 (6 bases). CDR1 and CDR2 (germline): SEHNR, FQNEAQ (reference sequence). V lost 5 bases, J lost 0 bases, and 16 bases lay in between. The length of the CDR3 is 16 residues.

The chain carries TRBV2 and TRBJ1-1; D is unclear. Germline V gives CDR1 SNHLY, CDR2 FYNNEI. Trimming removed 6 bases from V and 0 bases from J, with 8 bases in between. The CDR3 consists of 13 residues. The CDR3 protein is CASRLALNTEAFF. CDR3 nucleotides: TGTGCCAGCAGACTCGCACTGAACACTGAAGCTTTCTTT.

This clone turned up a few times. V is TRBV2 and J is TRBJ1-3, with unresolved D. Germline-derived CDR1 and CDR2 are SNHLY and FYNNEI. CDR3 length: 15 amino acids. The V gene lost 3 bases and the J gene lost 0 bases, with 9 bases spanning the gap. This chain's CDR3 is CASSDIHGSGNTIYF. In DNA, the CDR3 is TGTGCCAGCAGTGATATCCACGGCTCTGGAAACACCATATATTTT.

The gene calls are TRBV10-2 and TRBJ2-7; 11 nucleotides line up with TRBD2. V shed 5 bases, J shed 1 base, and the junction held 7 bases outside the gene matches. This CDR3 is 16 amino acids long. The germline gives CDR1 WSHSY, CDR2 SAAADI. Here the CDR3 reads CASSSGLAGFSYEQYF. CDR3 nucleotide sequence: TGCGCCAGCAGTTCCGGACTAGCGGGCTTTTCCTACGAGCAGTACTTC.

The chain joins TRBV27 to TRBJ1-4; D perhaps matches TRBD1 (6 bases). In germline, CDR1 is MNHEY, CDR2 SMNVEV (reference sequence). The CDR3 is 14 amino acids. Trimming took off 6 bases at V and 6 bases at J, with 14 bases between the two ends. The CDR3 spells CASRAGTPDEKLFF. CDR3 nucleotide sequence: TGTGCCAGCAGAGCCGGGACACCGGATGAAAAACTGTTTTTT.

The CDR3 loop reads CSVDRGGTEAFF. The CDR3 bases are TGCAGCGTCGACAGGGGTGGCACTGAAGCTTTCTTT. The rearrangement joins TRBV29-1 to TRBJ1-1, with 8 bases fitting TRBD1. Germline V lookup: CDR1 SQVTM, CDR2 ANQGSEA. The J segment lost 4 bases and the V segment lost 6 bases, leaving 4 bases of the junction unmatched. CDR3 size: 12 residues.

This clone is a singleton in its sample. The chain employs TRBV9 and TRBJ2-5; perhaps TRBD1 as D (6 bases). Germline V gives CDR1 SGDLS, CDR2 YYNGEE. The CDR3 has 14 amino acids. Trimming cost V 2 bases and J 1 base, with 9 bases left between them. In DNA form, the CDR3 reads TGTGCCAGCAGCGTTGGACAGTTCCAAGAGACCCAGTACTTC. Protein: CASSVGQFQETQYF.

This chain links TRBV6-5 with TRBJ1-2; D remains unclear. The CDR3 runs 15 residues. CDR1 and CDR2 from the germline V gene are MNHEY and SVGAGI. Trimming removed 4 bases from V and 0 bases from J, with 12 bases in between. The CDR3 loop reads CASSSGGSANYGYTF. CDR3 DNA: TGTGCCAGCAGTTCTGGTGGCAGCGCTAACTATGGCTACACCTTC.

This clone appeared a few times. This chain links TRBV11-2 with TRBJ1-1; 8 bases are shared with TRBD1. The CDR3 spans 14 residues. Germline assignment: CDR1 SGHAT and CDR2 FQNNGV. With V trimmed by 5 bases and J by 4 bases, 6 bases remained unmatched. Here the CDR3 reads CASSLQGASTEAFF. For the CDR3, the DNA is TGTGCCAGCAGCCTCCAGGGGGCGAGCACTGAAGCTTTCTTT.

In its sample, this clone was seen a few times. V usage is TRBV12-5 and J usage is TRBJ2-5; D is undetermined. The CDR3 sequence is 16 residues long. Per the germline V gene, CDR1 is LGHNT and CDR2 is FRNRAP. V lost 0 bases and J lost 2, with 13 bases in between. As DNA, the CDR3 is TGTGCTAGTGGTTTGGTAGATGGCGTCAGGCAAGAGACCCAGTACTTC. Its protein is CASGLVDGVRQETQYF.

In the case of this clone: This CDR3 is also generated by other DNA sequences in the sample. The V gene is TRBV7-2, the J gene TRBJ2-5; 7 bases map to TRBD2. Germline assignment: CDR1 SGHTA and CDR2 FQGNSA. This CDR3 region has 13 residues. The trim removed 0 bases at V and 5 bases at J, leaving 0 bases unmatched. CDR3 in amino acids: CASSLAGGETQYF. The DNA of the CDR3 is TGTGCCAGCAGCTTAGCGGGGGGGGAGACCCAGTACTTC.